Listed here is a single T cell receptor (beta chain). These data belong to a study of T cell changes during pregnancy in multiple sclerosis. Germline CDR1 reads SNHLY; CDR2 reads FYNNEI. V lost 5 bases, J lost 3 bases, and 13 bases lay in between. The CDR3 is 14 amino acids. The data were produced by immunoSEQ multiplex PCR, yet TCRdb's version contains in-frame clones alone and is incomplete. The sample has roughly 62,000 clones, 80% to 90% seen once. The receptor comes from a female donor with multiple sclerosis, enrolled in a pregnancy study. The sample in question was peripheral blood, obtained in the first trimester of pregnancy. This sequence joins TRBV2 and TRBJ1-1; D perhaps matches TRBD1 (6 bases). The CDR3, as DNA: TGTGCCAGCAGTTCCACAGGGAAACACACTGAAGCTTTCTTT. It is translated as CASSSTGKHTEAFF.